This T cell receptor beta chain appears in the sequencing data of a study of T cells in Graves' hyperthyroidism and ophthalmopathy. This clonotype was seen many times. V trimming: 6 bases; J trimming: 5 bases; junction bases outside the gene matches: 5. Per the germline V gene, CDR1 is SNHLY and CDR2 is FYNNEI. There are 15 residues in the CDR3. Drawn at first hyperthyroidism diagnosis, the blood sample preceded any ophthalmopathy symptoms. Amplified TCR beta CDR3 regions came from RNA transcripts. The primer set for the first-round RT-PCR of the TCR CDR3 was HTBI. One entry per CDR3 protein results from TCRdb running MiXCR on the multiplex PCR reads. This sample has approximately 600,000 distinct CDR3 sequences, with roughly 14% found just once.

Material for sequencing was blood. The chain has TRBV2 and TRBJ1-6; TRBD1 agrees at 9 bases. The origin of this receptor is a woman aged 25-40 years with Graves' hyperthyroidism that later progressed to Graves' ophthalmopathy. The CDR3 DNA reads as TGTGCCAGCAGGGGGCGGACAGGGGATAATTCACCCCTCCACTTT. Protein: CASRGRTGDNSPLHF.